These T cell receptor beta chains were read from a single sample in a study of technical replicates of blood from a handful of donors. The assay was immunoSEQ multiplex PCR, and TCRdb's table has in-frame clones only and misses some. The sample holds roughly 90,000 clones, approximately 95% seen once. The sample comprised T cells isolated from PBMCs. The receptors stem from a human donor in good health. Both conserved end residues are part of each CDR3. The D gene is left open where the match is weak. Clone size appears in some rows only: once, few, many, or a class for an expanded clone.

clone size	V gene	D gene	J gene	CDR3 protein	CDR3 DNA
.	TRBV5-6	TRBD2	TRBJ2-5	CASSLFRLAGGDETQYF	TGTGCCAGCAGCTTGTTCCGACTAGCGGGAGGGGATGAGACCCAGTACTTC
.	TRBV30	TRBD1	TRBJ2-5	CAWSVQGLETQYF	TGTGCCTGGAGTGTACAGGGGTTAGAGACCCAGTACTTC
.	TRBV5-5	.	TRBJ2-7	CASSLGNFYEQYF	TGTGCCAGCAGCTTGGGTAATTTCTACGAGCAGTACTTC
once	TRBV5-1	.	TRBJ2-7	CVSSQGGWSYEQYF	TGCGTCAGCAGCCAAGGGGGATGGTCCTACGAGCAGTACTTC
.	TRBV7-3	TRBD1	TRBJ2-5	CASSPGLTGRNQETQYF	TGTGCCAGCAGCCCTGGTCTGACAGGGAGAAATCAAGAGACCCAGTACTTC
.	TRBV19	.	TRBJ1-5	CASSIERYQPQHF	TGTGCCAGTAGTATAGAGCGATATCAGCCCCAGCATTTT
.	TRBV2	.	TRBJ2-1	CASSAGPYNEQFF	TGTGCCAGCAGTGCGGGTCCATACAATGAGCAGTTCTTC
few	TRBV27	TRBD1	TRBJ1-1	CASSLQGVMNTEAFF	TGTGCCAGCAGTTTACAGGGGGTTATGAACACTGAAGCTTTCTTT
.	TRBV6-6	TRBD1	TRBJ2-1	CASIPGQGSNEQFF	TGTGCCAGCATTCCGGGACAGGGGTCCAATGAGCAGTTCTTC
.	TRBV7-6	TRBD2	TRBJ2-1	CASSSTPRTSGPSPYHNEQFF	TGTGCCAGCAGCTCTACCCCACGGACTAGCGGGCCTTCGCCCTACCACAATGAGCAGTTCTTC
.	TRBV9	TRBD2	TRBJ2-1	CASSVGPAGWSYNEQFF	TGTGCCAGCAGCGTAGGCCCAGCGGGATGGTCCTACAATGAGCAGTTCTTC
once	TRBV15	.	TRBJ2-6	CATSRDLGVNVLTF	TGTGCCACCAGCAGAGATCTCGGGGTAAACGTCCTGACTTTC
.	TRBV25-1	.	TRBJ2-7	CASSEASVDEQYF	TGTGCCAGCAGTGAGGCTAGCGTCGACGAGCAGTACTTC
.	TRBV6-1	.	TRBJ1-2	CASSALGGIYGYTF	TGTGCCAGCAGTGCGCTCGGGGGGATCTATGGCTACACCTTC
.	TRBV18	TRBD1	TRBJ1-4	CASSSGTDEKLFF	TGTGCCAGCTCATCGGGGACAGATGAAAAACTGTTTTTT
.	TRBV14	.	TRBJ2-3	CASSQDRRGLRRDTQYF	TGTGCCAGCAGCCAAGATCGGAGGGGGCTACGTCGTGATACGCAGTATTTT
.	TRBV18	TRBD1	TRBJ2-7	CASSPPGGQGISEQYF	TGTGCCAGCTCACCCCCGGGGGGACAGGGGATTTCCGAGCAGTACTTC
.	TRBV28	TRBD1	TRBJ1-2	CASSPMTGNGYTF	TGTGCCAGCAGTCCTATGACAGGGAATGGCTACACCTTC
.	TRBV6-5	.	TRBJ2-6	CASSYAGSGANVLTF	TGTGCCAGCAGTTACGCGGGGTCTGGGGCCAACGTCCTGACTTTC
.	TRBV29-1	.	TRBJ1-1	CSVEGRGNTEAFF	TGCAGCGTTGAAGGGAGGGGGAACACTGAAGCTTTCTTT
.	TRBV11-2	TRBD2	TRBJ2-7	CASSLRTSGNTGAYEQYF	TGTGCCAGCAGCTTGAGGACTAGCGGGAACACCGGGGCCTACGAGCAGTACTTC
.	TRBV6-5	TRBD1	TRBJ1-1	CASMPGGDDTEAFF	TGTGCCAGCATGCCAGGGGGTGACGACACTGAAGCTTTCTTT
.	TRBV27	TRBD1	TRBJ2-1	CASSSGTGEFF	TGTGCCAGCAGTTCGGGGACAGGGGAGTTCTTC
.	TRBV6-5	.	TRBJ2-2	CASSYTVTGTGELFF	TGTGCCAGCAGTTACACCGTGACAGGCACCGGGGAGCTGTTTTTT
.	TRBV7-8	TRBD2	TRBJ2-7	CASSLSGTRHEQYF	TGTGCCAGCAGCTTATCCGGGACTAGACACGAGCAGTACTTC
.	TRBV6-1	TRBD1	TRBJ1-5	CASSASEGTANQPQHF	TGTGCCAGCAGTGCCTCTGAGGGGACAGCGAATCAGCCCCAGCATTTT
.	TRBV19	TRBD1	TRBJ1-5	CASRWTGGNQPQHF	TGTGCCAGTAGATGGACAGGGGGAAATCAGCCCCAGCATTTT
.	TRBV19	TRBD2	TRBJ2-7	CASSNQREGSYEQYF	TGTGCCAGTAGTAACCAGCGGGAGGGCTCCTACGAGCAGTACTTC
.	TRBV7-3	.	TRBJ2-2	CASSFIPGTMAGELFF	TGTGCCAGCAGCTTCATCCCGGGAACTATGGCCGGGGAGCTGTTTTTT
.	TRBV10-3	.	TRBJ2-5	CAINQGGEETQYF	TGTGCCATCAACCAGGGGGGAGAAGAGACCCAGTACTTC
.	TRBV19	.	TRBJ1-4	CASSINQGLNEKLFF	TGTGCCAGTAGTATTAATCAGGGGTTAAATGAAAAACTGTTTTTT
.	TRBV7-9	TRBD1	TRBJ2-2	CASSFGQGATGELFF	TGTGCCAGCAGCTTCGGACAGGGTGCCACCGGGGAGCTGTTTTTT
.	TRBV6-1	.	TRBJ2-7	CASSVEISYEQYF	TGTGCCAGCAGTGTCGAGATCTCCTACGAGCAGTACTTC
.	TRBV7-2	TRBD2	TRBJ2-5	CASSLTGGTETQYF	TGTGCCAGCAGCCTAACGGGGGGTACGGAGACCCAGTACTTC
.	TRBV7-3	.	TRBJ1-4	CASSRSGGTNEKLFF	TGTGCCAGCAGCAGAAGCGGGGGAACTAATGAAAAACTGTTTTTT
.	TRBV18	.	TRBJ2-7	CASSPAGLSSYEQYF	TGTGCCAGCTCACCCGCGGGACTCAGCTCCTACGAGCAGTACTTC
.	TRBV7-6	TRBD1	TRBJ2-2	CASSLLGGGVTGELFF	TGTGCCAGCAGCTTACTAGGGGGCGGTGTCACCGGGGAGCTGTTTTTT
.	TRBV29-1	TRBD1	TRBJ1-1	CSVQGTGGMEAFF	TGCAGCGTGCAAGGGACAGGGGGTATGGAAGCTTTCTTT
once	TRBV15	TRBD1	TRBJ1-1	CATSGGDRAYTEAFF	TGTGCCACCAGCGGTGGGGACAGGGCTTACACTGAAGCTTTCTTT